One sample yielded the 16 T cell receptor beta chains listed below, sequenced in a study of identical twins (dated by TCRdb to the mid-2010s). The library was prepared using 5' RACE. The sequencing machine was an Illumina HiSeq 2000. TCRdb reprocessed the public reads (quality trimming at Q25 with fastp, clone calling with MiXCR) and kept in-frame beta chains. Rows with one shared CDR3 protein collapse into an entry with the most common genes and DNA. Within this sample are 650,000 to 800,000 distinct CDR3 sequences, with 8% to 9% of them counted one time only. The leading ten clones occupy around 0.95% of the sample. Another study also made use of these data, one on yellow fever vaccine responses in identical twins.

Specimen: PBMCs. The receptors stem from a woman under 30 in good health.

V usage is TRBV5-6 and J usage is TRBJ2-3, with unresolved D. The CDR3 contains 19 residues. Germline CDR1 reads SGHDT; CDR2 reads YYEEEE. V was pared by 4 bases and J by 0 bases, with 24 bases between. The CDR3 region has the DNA TGTGCCAGCAGCGCCCCCCCCGGCCGGCTAGTGTCTAGCACAGATACGCAGTATTTT. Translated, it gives CASSAPPGRLVSSTDTQYF.

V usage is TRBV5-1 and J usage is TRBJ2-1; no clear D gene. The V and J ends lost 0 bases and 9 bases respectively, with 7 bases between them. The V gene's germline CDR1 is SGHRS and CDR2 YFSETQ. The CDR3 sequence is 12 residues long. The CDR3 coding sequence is TGCGCCAGCAGCTTGGATAAGGGTGAGCAGTTCTTC. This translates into CASSLDKGEQFF. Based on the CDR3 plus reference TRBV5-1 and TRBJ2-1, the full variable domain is KAGVTQTPRYLIKTRGQQVTLSCSPISGHRSVSWYQQTPGQGLQFLFEYFSETQRNKGNFPGRFSGRQFSNSRSEMNVSTLELGDSALYLCASSLDKGEQFFGPGTRLTVL.

The CDR3 nucleotides read TGCGCCAGCAGCCAAGATCTTCTGGACAGGGGCACAGATACGCAGTATTTT. Residues: CASSQDLLDRGTDTQYF. The chain has TRBV4-1 and TRBJ2-3; the match to TRBD1 covers 8 bases. The CDR3 is 17 residues long. Germline CDR1 MGHRA, CDR2 YSYEKL. The V and J ends lost 0 bases and 1 base, in that order; junction bases with no gene match: 6.

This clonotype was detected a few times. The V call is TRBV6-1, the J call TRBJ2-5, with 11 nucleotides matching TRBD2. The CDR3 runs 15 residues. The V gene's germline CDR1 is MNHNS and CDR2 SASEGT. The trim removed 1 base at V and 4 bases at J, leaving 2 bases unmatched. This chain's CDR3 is CASSEGSGGAETQYF. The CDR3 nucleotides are TGTGCCAGCAGTGAAGGTAGCGGGGGGGCAGAGACCCAGTACTTC.

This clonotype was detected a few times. In DNA, the CDR3 is TGCGCCAGCAGCTTGAGGAGCGGCCAAGAGACCCAGTACTTC. Translating it yields CASSLRSGQETQYF. The V and J genes are TRBV5-1 and TRBJ2-5; D may be TRBD2 (5 bases). The germline V gene has CDR1 SGHRS and CDR2 YFSETQ. Trimming pared 1 base from V and 1 base from J, leaving 8 bases between. The CDR3 is 14 residues long. Full variable domain (missing parts from reference TRBV5-1 and TRBJ2-5): KAGVTQTPRYLIKTRGQQVTLSCSPISGHRSVSWYQQTPGQGLQFLFEYFSETQRNKGNFPGRFSGRQFSNSRSEMNVSTLELGDSALYLCASSLRSGQETQYFGPGTRLLVL.

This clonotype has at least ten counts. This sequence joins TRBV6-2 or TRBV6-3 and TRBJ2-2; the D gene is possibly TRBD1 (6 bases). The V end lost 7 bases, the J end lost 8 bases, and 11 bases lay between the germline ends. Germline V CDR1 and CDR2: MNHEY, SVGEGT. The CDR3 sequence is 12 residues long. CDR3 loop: CASTQGGGELFF. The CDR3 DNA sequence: TGTGCCAGCACACAGGGCGGAGGGGAGCTGTTTTTT.

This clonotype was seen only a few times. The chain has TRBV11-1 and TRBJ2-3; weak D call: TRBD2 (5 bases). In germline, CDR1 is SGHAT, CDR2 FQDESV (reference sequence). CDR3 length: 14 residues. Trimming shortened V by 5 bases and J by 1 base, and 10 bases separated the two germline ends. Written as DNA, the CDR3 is TGTGCCAGCAGCCCTAGCCTCCGCACAGATACGCAGTATTTT. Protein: CASSPSLRTDTQYF.

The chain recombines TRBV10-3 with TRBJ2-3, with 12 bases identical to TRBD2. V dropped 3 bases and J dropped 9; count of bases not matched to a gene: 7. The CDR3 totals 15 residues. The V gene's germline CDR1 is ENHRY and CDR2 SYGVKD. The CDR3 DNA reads TGTGCCATCAGTGATCCCCTGACTAGCGGGGGCACGCAGTATTTT. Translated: CAISDPLTSGGTQYF.

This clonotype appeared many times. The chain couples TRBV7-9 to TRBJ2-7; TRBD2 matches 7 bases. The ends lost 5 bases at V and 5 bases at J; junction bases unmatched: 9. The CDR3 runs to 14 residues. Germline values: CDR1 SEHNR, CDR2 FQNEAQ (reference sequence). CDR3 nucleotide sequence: TGTGCCAGCAGCCCCTGGGGGGGTTTCAACGAGCAGTACTTC. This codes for CASSPWGGFNEQYF.

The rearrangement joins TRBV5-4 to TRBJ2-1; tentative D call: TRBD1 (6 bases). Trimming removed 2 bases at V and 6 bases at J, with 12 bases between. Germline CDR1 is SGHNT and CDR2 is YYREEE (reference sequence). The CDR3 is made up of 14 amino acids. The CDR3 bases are TGTGCCAGCAGCTTTCTTCTAGGGGGCAATGAGCAGTTCTTC. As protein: CASSFLLGGNEQFF.

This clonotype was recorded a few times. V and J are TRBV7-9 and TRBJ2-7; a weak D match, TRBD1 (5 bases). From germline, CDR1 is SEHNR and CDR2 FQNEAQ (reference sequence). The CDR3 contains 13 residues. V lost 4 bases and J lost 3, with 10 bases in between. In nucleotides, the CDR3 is TGTGCCAGCAGCTCCCCAGGGAACTACGAGCAGTACTTC. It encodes CASSSPGNYEQYF.

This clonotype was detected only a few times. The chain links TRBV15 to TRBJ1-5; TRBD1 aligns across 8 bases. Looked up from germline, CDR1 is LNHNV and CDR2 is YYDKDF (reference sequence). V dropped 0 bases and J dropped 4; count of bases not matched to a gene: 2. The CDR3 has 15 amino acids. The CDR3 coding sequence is TGTGCCACCAGCAGAGATCGACAGGGGAATCAGCCCCAGCATTTT. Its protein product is CATSRDRQGNQPQHF.

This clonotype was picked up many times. The CDR3 reads CSVGSGGPMETQYF. CDR3 DNA: TGCAGCGTTGGGAGCGGGGGCCCGATGGAGACCCAGTACTTC. The V and J genes are TRBV29-1 and TRBJ2-5; 8 nucleotides match TRBD2. The germline CDR1 and CDR2 sequences are SQVTM and ANQGSEA. V shed 4 bases and J 5 bases; nucleotides not matched to a gene: 9. CDR3 length: 14 amino acids.

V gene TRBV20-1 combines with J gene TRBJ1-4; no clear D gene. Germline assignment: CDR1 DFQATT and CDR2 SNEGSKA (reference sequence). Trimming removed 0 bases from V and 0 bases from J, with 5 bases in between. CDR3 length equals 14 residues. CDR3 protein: CSAREGTTNEKLFF. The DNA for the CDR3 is TGCAGTGCTAGAGAGGGGACAACTAATGAAAAACTGTTTTTT.

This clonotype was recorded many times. This CDR3 reads CASSSYSADTQYF. DNA for the CDR3: TGTGCCAGCAGCTCGTATAGCGCAGATACGCAGTATTTT. The chain is built from TRBV7-2 and TRBJ2-3, with D perhaps TRBD2 (5 bases). Trimming stripped 4 bases from V and 4 bases from J, with 9 bases between. This CDR3 region has 13 residues. The germline CDR1 and CDR2 sequences are SGHTA and FQGNSA.

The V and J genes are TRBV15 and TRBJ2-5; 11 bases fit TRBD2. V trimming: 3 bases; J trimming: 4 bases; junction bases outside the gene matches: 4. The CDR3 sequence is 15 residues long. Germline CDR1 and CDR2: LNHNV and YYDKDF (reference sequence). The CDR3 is CATSSVSGRGETQYF. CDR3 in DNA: TGTGCCACCAGCAGCGTTAGCGGGAGGGGAGAGACCCAGTACTTC. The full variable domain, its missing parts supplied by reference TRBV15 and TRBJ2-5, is DAMVIQNPRYQVTQFGKPVTLSCSQTLNHNVMYWYQQKSSQAPKLLFHYYDKDFNNEADTPDNFQSRRPNTSFCFLDIRSPGLGDTAMYLCATSSVSGRGETQYFGPGTRLLVL.